This TCR beta chain was captured in a study of cytomegalovirus exposure and HLA in healthy donors. PCR amplification relied on 60 Vbeta primers (plus 13 Jbeta primers). Sequenced by immunoSEQ multiplex PCR; TCRdb stores in-frame clones only, minus some. Seen here are approximately 130,000 clones, about 85% observed once, and the top ten hold about 6.7%. The source is a woman aged 25 to 39 in good health and CMV-seropositive. Sequenced sample: PBMCs.

The CDR3 spells CASSLGGVEQFF. The CDR3 DNA follows: TGTGCCAGCAGTTTGGGGGGGGTTGAGCAGTTCTTC. This chain connects TRBV27 to TRBJ2-1; TRBD2 aligns across 7 bases. The CDR3 length is 12 residues. CDR1 is MNHEY and CDR2 is SMNVEV in the germline V gene (reference sequence). V gave up 3 bases and J gave up 9 bases; unmatched junction bases: 2.